This entry features one T cell receptor (beta chain) sequence. The antigen remains undetermined. The data stem from a study of long-term antiretroviral therapy in people with HIV. Researchers ran immunoSEQ v3.0 at survey level. Some clones are missing from TCRdb's copy, which holds only in-frame ones; the method was immunoSEQ multiplex PCR. The sample holds 34,000 or so clones, 70% to 90% seen once. General study results and limits: Subsequent to ART, diversity was augmented yet persisted below that of transplant donor controls. HIV repertoire CDR3 lengths ranged less widely than those of controls.

Germline assignment: CDR1 SGHDT and CDR2 YYEEEE. The CDR3 is 13 residues long. Deletions cut 4 bases from V and 3 bases from J, with 11 bases between. The chain has TRBV5-6 and TRBJ2-7; no clear D. This TCR came from a man between 18 and 29 years old with HIV. Specimen: unsorted PBMCs, collected roughly 3.3 years after starting antiretroviral therapy. Written as DNA, the CDR3 is TGTGCCAGCAGCCGAGGACGGTACTACGAGCAGTACTTC. It translates to CASSRGRYYEQYF.